This TCR beta chain was profiled in a study of T cell repertoires and HLA-DP antigens. Study-wide results and caveats: Clones undetected before culture averaged 36.3% against one allele and around 50% against the other.

Sequencing was performed with immunoSEQ multiplex PCR; in TCRdb, only in-frame clones are kept and a portion is missing. The repertoire has roughly 70,000 clones, roughly 78% of them found once; the top ten carry 1.6%. Details on this clone: Antigen unknown.

Sequencing was carried out using CD4+ T cells from PBMCs. The sequence was collected from a man between 60 and 75 years old in good health and CMV-seronegative.

CDR3 sequence reads: CASTTTGAGELFF. The CDR3 DNA reads as TGTGCCAGCACCACGACAGGGGCCGGGGAGCTGTTTTTT. This rearrangement joins TRBV2 to TRBJ2-2, with 8 bases fitting TRBD1. The CDR3 spans 13 residues. The junction had 4 bases not matched to a gene; V was cut back by 7 bases and J by 6 bases. Germline CDR1 reads SNHLY; CDR2 reads FYNNEI.